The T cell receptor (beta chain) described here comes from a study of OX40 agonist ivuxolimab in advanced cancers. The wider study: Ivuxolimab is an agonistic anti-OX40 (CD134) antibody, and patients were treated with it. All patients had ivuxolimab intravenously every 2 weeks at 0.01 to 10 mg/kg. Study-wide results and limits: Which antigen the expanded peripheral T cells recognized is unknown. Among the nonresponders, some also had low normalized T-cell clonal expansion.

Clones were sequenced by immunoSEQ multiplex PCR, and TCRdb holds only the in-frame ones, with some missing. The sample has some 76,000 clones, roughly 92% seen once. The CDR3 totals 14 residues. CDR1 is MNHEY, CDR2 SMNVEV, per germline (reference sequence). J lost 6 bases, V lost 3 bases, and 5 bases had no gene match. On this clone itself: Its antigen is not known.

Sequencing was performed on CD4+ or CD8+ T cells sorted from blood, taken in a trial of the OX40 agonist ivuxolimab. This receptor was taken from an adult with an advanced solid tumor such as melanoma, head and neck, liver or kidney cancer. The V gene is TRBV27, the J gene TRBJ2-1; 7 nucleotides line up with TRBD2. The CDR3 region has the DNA TGTGCCAGCAGTTTTCGGCGCGGGAGCAATGAGCAGTTCTTC. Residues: CASSFRRGSNEQFF.